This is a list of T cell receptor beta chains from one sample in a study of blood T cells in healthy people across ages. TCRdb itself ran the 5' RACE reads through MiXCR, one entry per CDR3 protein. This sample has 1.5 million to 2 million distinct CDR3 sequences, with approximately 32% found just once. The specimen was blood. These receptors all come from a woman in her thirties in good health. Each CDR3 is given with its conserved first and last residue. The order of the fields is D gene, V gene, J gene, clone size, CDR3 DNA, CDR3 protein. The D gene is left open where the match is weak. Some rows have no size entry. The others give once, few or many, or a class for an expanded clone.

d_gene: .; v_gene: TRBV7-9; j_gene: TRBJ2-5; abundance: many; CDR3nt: TGTGCCAGCAGCTTGGGGGTAGAAGAGACCCAGTACTTC; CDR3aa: CASSLGVEETQYF
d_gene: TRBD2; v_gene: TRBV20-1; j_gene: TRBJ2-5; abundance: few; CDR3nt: TGCAGTGCTAGGGCCCAGGGAGGGGAGACCCAGTACTTC; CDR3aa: CSARAQGGETQYF
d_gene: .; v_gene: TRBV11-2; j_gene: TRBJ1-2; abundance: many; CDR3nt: TGTGCCAGCAGCTCAACAGCAGTCTATGGCTACACCTTC; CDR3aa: CASSSTAVYGYTF
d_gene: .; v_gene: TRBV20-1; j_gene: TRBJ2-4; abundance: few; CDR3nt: TGCAGTGCTAGACGCCGTAAGGATGGCAAAAACATTCAGTACTTC; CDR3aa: CSARRRKDGKNIQYF
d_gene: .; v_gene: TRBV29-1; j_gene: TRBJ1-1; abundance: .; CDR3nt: TGCAGCGTTGAGCCCACAGGGTGGACCACTGAAGCTTTCTTT; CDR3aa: CSVEPTGWTTEAFF
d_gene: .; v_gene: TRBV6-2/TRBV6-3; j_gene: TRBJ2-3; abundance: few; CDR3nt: TGTGCCAGCAGTTACTCGACCCAGCGGGCGACGGGGTCCGCAGATACGCAGTATTTT; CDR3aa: CASSYSTQRATGSADTQYF
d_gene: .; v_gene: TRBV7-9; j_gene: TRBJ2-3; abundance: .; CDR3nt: TGTGCCAGCAGCTTAGCCGCACCGGGGAGAGATACGCAGTATTTT; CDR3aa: CASSLAAPGRDTQYF
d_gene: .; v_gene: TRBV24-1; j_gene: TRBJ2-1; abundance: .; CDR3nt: TGTGCCACCTCCTTGTACAATGAGCAGTTCTTC; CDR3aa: CATSLYNEQFF
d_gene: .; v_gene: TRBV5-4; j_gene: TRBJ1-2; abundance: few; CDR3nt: TGTGCCAGCAGCTTCTATTCGTCTAATGGCTACACCTTC; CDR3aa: CASSFYSSNGYTF
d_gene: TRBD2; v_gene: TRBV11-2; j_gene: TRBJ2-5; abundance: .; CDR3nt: TGTGCCAGCAGCTTACGGGGGGGTATACAAGAGACCCAGTACTTC; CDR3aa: CASSLRGGIQETQYF
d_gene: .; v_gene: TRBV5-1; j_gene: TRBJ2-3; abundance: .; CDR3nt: TGCGCCAGCAGTCCCCCCCTCGACGGGGTAGATACGCAGTATTTT; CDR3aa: CASSPPLDGVDTQYF
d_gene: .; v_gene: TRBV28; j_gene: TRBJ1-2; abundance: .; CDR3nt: TGTGCCAGCACTGCACGCATCGCCTATGGCTACACCTTC; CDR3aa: CASTARIAYGYTF
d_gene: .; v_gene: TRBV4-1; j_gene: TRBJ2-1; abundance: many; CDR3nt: TGCGCCAGCAGCCAAGATGTGGGGTTGGGTAATGAGCAGTTCTTC; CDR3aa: CASSQDVGLGNEQFF
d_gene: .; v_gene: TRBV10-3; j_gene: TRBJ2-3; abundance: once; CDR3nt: TGTGCCATCAGTGAGTCGAAAGCGGGCGTTACAGATGCGCAGTATTTT; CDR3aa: CAISESKAGVTDAQYF
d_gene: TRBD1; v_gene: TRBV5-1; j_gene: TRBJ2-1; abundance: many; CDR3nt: TGCGCCAGCAGCGCGGTCCTTGGGGGGACAGGGGCCTACAATGAGCAGTTCTTC; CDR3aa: CASSAVLGGTGAYNEQFF
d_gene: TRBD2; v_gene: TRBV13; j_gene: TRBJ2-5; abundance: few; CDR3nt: TGTGCCAGCAGCTTGACGGGACTAGCGGGAGGACAGCAAGAGACCCAGTACTTC; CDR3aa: CASSLTGLAGGQQETQYF
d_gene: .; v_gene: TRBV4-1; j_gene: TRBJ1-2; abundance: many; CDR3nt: TGCGCCAGCAGCCAAGAACCGGGGTCCTATGGCTACACCTTC; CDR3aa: CASSQEPGSYGYTF
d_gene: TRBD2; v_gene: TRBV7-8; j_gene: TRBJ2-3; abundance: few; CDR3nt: TGTGCCAGCAGCTTAGGTTGGGAGCGGGGCCCAAGGGCGGATACGCAGTATTTT; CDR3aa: CASSLGWERGPRADTQYF
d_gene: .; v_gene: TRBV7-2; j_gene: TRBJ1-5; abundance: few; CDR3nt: TGTGCCAGCAGCCCCCAGACGGGGACGAGGAATCAGCCCCAGCATTTT; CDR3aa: CASSPQTGTRNQPQHF
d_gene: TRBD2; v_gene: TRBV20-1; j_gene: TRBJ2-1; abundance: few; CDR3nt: TGCAGTGCTAGCCCTGGACTAGCGGGAGGAGGAAAGGGTTCGTTCTTC; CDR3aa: CSASPGLAGGGKGSFF
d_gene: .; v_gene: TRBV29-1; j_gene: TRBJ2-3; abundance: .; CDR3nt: TGCAGCGTTGAAGGGTTCCGGGGAACAGATACGCAGTATTTT; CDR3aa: CSVEGFRGTDTQYF
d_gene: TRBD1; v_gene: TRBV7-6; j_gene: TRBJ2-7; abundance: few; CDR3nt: TGTGCCAGCAGCTTAGGAGAAGGGGGCTTTTACGAGCAGTACTTC; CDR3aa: CASSLGEGGFYEQYF
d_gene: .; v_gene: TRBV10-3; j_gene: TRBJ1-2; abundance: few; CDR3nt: TGTGCCATCAGTGATAAGGGGGGCCCGCGCTATGGCTACACCTTC; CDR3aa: CAISDKGGPRYGYTF
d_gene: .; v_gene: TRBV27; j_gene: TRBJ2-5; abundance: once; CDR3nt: TGTGCCAGCAGTTTACAAAGTAGAGAGACCCAGTACTTC; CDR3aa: CASSLQSRETQYF
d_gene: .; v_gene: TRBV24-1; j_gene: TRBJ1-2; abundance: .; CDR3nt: TGTGCCACCAGTGCCAGGGCCTTCTATGGCCACACCTTC; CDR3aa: CATSARAFYGHTF
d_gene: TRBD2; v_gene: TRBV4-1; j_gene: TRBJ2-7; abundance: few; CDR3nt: TGCGCCAGCAGCCAAGATCTGACTAGCGGGTTCTACGAGCAGTACTTC; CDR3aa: CASSQDLTSGFYEQYF
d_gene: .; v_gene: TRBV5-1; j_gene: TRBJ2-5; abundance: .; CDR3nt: TGCGCCAGCAGCTTGATGCAGGGGAGGGAGACCCAGTACTTC; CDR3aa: CASSLMQGRETQYF
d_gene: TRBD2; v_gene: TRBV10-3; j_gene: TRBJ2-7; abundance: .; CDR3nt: TGTGCCATCAGTGAGGGACTTAGCGGACCGGGGGGCTACGAGCAGTACTTC; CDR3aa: CAISEGLSGPGGYEQYF
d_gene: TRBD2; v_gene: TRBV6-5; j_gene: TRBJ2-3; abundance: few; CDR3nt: TGTGCCAGCAGTTACGAAAGCGGGGGCCGCACAGATACGCAGTATTTT; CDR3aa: CASSYESGGRTDTQYF
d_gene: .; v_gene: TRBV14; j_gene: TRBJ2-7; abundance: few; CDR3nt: TGTGCCAGCAGCCGGGAACGGAGAGTGTCTAGTCAGCAGTACTTC; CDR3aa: CASSRERRVSSQQYF
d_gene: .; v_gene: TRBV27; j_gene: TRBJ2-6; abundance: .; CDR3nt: TGTGCCAGCAGTTTAGAGCCCGGGGCCAACGTCCTGACTTTC; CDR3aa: CASSLEPGANVLTF
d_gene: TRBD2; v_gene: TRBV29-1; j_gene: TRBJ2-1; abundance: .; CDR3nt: TGCAGCGTTGACGGGACTAGCGGGAGGAATGAGCAGTTCTTC; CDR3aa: CSVDGTSGRNEQFF
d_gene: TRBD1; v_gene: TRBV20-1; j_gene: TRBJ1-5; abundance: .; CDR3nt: TGCAGTGCTAGGACTTTACAGGGGAATCAGCCCCAGCATTTT; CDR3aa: CSARTLQGNQPQHF
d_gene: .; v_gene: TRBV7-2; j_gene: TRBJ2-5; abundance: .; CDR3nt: TGTGCCAGCAGCTTACCCGCAAGGCGGAAAGAGACCCAGTACTTC; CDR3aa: CASSLPARRKETQYF
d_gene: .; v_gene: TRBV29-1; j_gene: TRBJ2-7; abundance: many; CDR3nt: TGCAGCGTTCGGGGAAACCGGGACACTACCTACGAGCAGTACTTC; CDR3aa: CSVRGNRDTTYEQYF
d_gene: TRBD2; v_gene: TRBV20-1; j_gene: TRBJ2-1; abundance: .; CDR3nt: TGCAGTGCCCAACCCCCTAGCGGCTCCTACAATGAGCAGTTCTTC; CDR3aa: CSAQPPSGSYNEQFF
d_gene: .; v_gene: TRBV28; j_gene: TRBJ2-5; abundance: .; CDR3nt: TGTGCCAGCAGTTTCCCGATTACTACAGGGCTCCAAGAGACCCAGTACTTC; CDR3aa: CASSFPITTGLQETQYF
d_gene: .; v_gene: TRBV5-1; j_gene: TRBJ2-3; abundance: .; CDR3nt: TGCGCCAGCAGCAGGAGGGACAGCAAGGATACGCAGTATTTT; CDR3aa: CASSRRDSKDTQYF
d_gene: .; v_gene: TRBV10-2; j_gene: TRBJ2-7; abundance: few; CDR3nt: TGCGCCAGCAGTGAGTCGTTGCGGCAGGCAGAAGCCTTTTACTCCTACGAGCAGTACTTC; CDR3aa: CASSESLRQAEAFYSYEQYF
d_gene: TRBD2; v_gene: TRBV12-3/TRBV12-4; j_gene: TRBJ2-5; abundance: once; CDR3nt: TGTGCCACGGGACTAGCGGGGGGAGCGGAGACCCAGTACTTC; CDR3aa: CATGLAGGAETQYF
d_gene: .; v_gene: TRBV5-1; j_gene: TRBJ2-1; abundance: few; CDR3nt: TGCGCCAGCAGCATAACTAGCCCAGCCTACAATGAGCAGTTCTTC; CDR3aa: CASSITSPAYNEQFF
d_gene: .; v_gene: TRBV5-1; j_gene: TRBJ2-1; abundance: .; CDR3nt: TGCGCCAGCAGCACCGCCCTTTCCTACAATGAGCAGTTCTTC; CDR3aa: CASSTALSYNEQFF
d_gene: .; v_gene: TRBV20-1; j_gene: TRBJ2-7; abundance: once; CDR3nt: TGCAGTGCTGAAGGACAGAACACCTACGAGCAGTACTTC; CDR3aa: CSAEGQNTYEQYF
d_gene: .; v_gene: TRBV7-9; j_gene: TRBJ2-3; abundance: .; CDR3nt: TGTGCCACGAGGGGCAGCGGCACAGATACGCAGTATTTT; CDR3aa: CATRGSGTDTQYF
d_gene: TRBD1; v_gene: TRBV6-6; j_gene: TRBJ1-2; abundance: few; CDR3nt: TGTGCCACCTCCGGGACAGGGGCCAAGGGGATCTATGGCTACACCTTC; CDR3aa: CATSGTGAKGIYGYTF
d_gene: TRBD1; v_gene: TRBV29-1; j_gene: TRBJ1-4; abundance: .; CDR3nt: TGCAGCGTTGAACCACAGGGGAGCGAAAAACTGTTTTTT; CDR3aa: CSVEPQGSEKLFF
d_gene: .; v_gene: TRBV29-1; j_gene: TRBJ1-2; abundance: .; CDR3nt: TGCAGCTATGGACGTCCAGACTATGGCTACACCTTC; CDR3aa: CSYGRPDYGYTF
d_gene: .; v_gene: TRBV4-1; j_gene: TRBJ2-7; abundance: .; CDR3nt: TGCGCCAGCAGCCTAGACGTCGAGGGTAGCGGCTACGAGCAGTACTTC; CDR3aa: CASSLDVEGSGYEQYF
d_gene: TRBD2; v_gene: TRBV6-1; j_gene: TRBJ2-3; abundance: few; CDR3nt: TGTGCCAGCAGTCCGTCTAGCGGGAGCGCAGATACGCAGTATTTT; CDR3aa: CASSPSSGSADTQYF
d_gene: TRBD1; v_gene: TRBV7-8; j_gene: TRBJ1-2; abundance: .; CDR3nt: TGTGCCAGCAGCTTCGGTCTACAGGGGGAGTATGGCTACACCTTC; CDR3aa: CASSFGLQGEYGYTF
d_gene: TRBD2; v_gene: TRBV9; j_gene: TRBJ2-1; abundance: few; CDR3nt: TGTGCCAGCAGCGTAGCTGCAGGCGGGAGACTAAATGAGCAGTTCTTC; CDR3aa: CASSVAAGGRLNEQFF
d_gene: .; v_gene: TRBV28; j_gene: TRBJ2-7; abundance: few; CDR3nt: TGTGCCAGCAGTGGAGGACGATTAAAGGCGGGCTACTACGAGCAGTACTTC; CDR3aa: CASSGGRLKAGYYEQYF